The 12 T cell receptor beta chains below all came from one sample that was sequenced in a study of regulatory T cells in long-lasting Graves disease (dated by TCRdb to the early 2020s). Preparation of the library involved multiplex PCR. TCRdb lists the instrument as Illumina HiSeq 4000. TCR beta libraries were built with iRepertoire HTBI primers and Arm-PCR amplification of CDR3 regions. The public reads were reanalyzed by TCRdb: fastp trimming at Q25, MiXCR alignment, in-frame beta chains only. For every CDR3 protein sequence, its rows merge into one entry that carries the most common genes and DNA. A total of hundreds of thousands of distinct CDR3 sequences appear in this sample, 16% of them only once. The leading ten clones occupy about 10% of the sample. The intended sense of this specimen's time point label: newly diagnosed GD, antithyroid drugs for less than 3 months. For both TCR sequencing and RNA sequencing, RNA was extracted from PBMCs in TRIzol.

These data also featured in a second study, about T cells in Graves' hyperthyroidism and ophthalmopathy.

Specimen: peripheral blood mononuclear cells (PBMCs), collected at new diagnosis, from a patient treated with antithyroid drugs. Every receptor here comes from a woman aged 25-40 years with Graves disease. Donor details come from another sample of the same person, matched by shared clones.

This clonotype came up many times. This chain links TRBV12-3 or TRBV12-4 with TRBJ1-1; 11 nucleotides agree with TRBD1. The CDR3 extends over 16 amino acids. V lost 6 bases, J lost 5 bases, and 11 bases stayed unmatched. The CDR3 spells CASSDRTGGAGTEAFF. The CDR3 bases are TGTGCCAGCAGCGATCGGACAGGGGGCGCGGGGACTGAAGCTTTCTTT.

A word on this clonotype: One end of the junction varies from germline; a read error may be responsible. This rearrangement joins TRBV29-1 to TRBJ2-7; 7 nucleotides line up with TRBD2. Germline-derived CDR1 and CDR2 are SQVTM and ANQGSEA. The CDR3 covers 12 residues. This CDR3 reads CSVEGGPGLTFF. CDR3 DNA sequence: TGCAGCGTTGAAGGGGGACCGGGACTAACCTTCTTC.

This clonotype has ten or more counts. The chain has TRBV20-1 and TRBJ2-1; 7 bases fit TRBD2. V was clipped by 0 bases and J by 1 base; unmatched bases: 6. CDR1 and CDR2 (germline): DFQATT, SNEGSKA (reference sequence). The CDR3 runs to 16 residues. The CDR3 is CSARERGTSSYNEQFF. As DNA, the CDR3 is TGCAGTGCTAGAGAGCGGGGGACCTCTTCCTACAATGAGCAGTTCTTC.

This clonotype was counted at least ten times. The V gene is TRBV5-1, the J gene TRBJ1-2; no clear D gene. The CDR3 runs to 13 residues. V was cut by 4 bases and J by 4 bases, with 11 bases left in between. Germline V gene sequence: CDR1 SGHRS, CDR2 YFSETQ. DNA of the CDR3: TGCGCCAGCAGCCTAGGGCCTCGCTATGGCTACACCTTC. Translation: CASSLGPRYGYTF.

This clonotype was seen ten or more times. The rearrangement joins TRBV5-1 to TRBJ2-1; either TRBD1 or TRBD2 may supply D (5 bases each). The V end lost 0 bases, the J end lost 12 bases, and 13 bases lay between the germline ends. In germline, CDR1 is SGHRS, CDR2 YFSETQ. CDR3 length: 13 residues. For the CDR3, the DNA is TGCGCCAGCAGCTTGGTGGGGGAAAAGGGGCAGTTCTTC. Translated, it gives CASSLVGEKGQFF.

This clonotype was found many times. The gene calls are TRBV5-1 and TRBJ2-7, with 8 nucleotides matching TRBD1. The junction had 6 bases not matched to a gene; V was cut back by 2 bases and J by 5 bases. The CDR3 has 14 residues. Germline V gene sequence: CDR1 SGHRS, CDR2 YFSETQ. The CDR3 coding sequence is TGCGCCAGCAGCTTCCAGGGGGCATTGGACGAGCAGTACTTC. This codes for CASSFQGALDEQYF.

This clonotype was counted between two and nine times. J is TRBJ1-6 and V is TRBV27; 8 bases map to TRBD1. J was trimmed by 4 bases and V by 3 bases; bases with no gene match: 5. The CDR3 covers 16 residues. Germline loops: CDR1 MNHEY, CDR2 SMNVEV (reference sequence). The CDR3: CASSLNRGSYNSPLHF. In DNA, the CDR3 is TGTGCCAGCAGTTTGAACAGGGGGAGTTATAATTCACCCCTCCACTTT.

This clonotype occurred many times. V gene TRBV7-2 combines with J gene TRBJ2-7, with no clear D. V was shortened by 3 bases and J by 0 bases, with 6 bases between the two germline ends. The CDR3 totals 13 residues. Germline assignment: CDR1 SGHTA and CDR2 FQGNSA. CDR3: CASSLMSSYEQYF. As DNA, the CDR3 is TGTGCCAGCAGCTTGATGAGCTCCTACGAGCAGTACTTC.

The chain is built from TRBV27 and TRBJ2-7; TRBD2 might be the D (6 bases). This CDR3 is built from 14 residues. V lost 5 bases and J 0 bases, leaving 11 bases between the germline ends. Germline V gene lookup returns CDR1 MNHEY and CDR2 SMNVEV (reference sequence). CDR3 residues: CASSNYGSSYEQYF. The CDR3 DNA is TGTGCCAGCAGTAACTACGGGAGCTCCTACGAGCAGTACTTC.

This clonotype has a count of ten or more. The chain joins TRBV28 to TRBJ2-7, with D perhaps matching TRBD1 (5 bases). The CDR3 sequence is 13 residues long. Trimming pared 10 bases from V and 2 bases from J, leaving 15 bases between. The germline V gene encodes CDR1 MDHEN and CDR2 SYDVKM. The CDR3 region has the DNA TGTGCCACCCGTGGGGCAGAGACCTACGAGCAGTACTTC. Translated: CATRGAETYEQYF.

This clonotype was found many times. The chain recombines TRBV27 with TRBJ2-5; D is unclear. CDR3 length equals 12 residues. V was cut by 8 bases and J by 5 bases, with 12 bases left in between. Germline CDR1 is MNHEY and CDR2 is SMNVEV (reference sequence). Written as DNA, the CDR3 is TGTGCCAGCGGCCCCCGGAGTGAGACCCAGTACTTC. It codes for CASGPRSETQYF.

This clonotype appeared many times. V is TRBV12-5 and J is TRBJ2-1; a possible D gene is TRBD2 (6 bases). The CDR3 loop spans 15 amino acids. Germline values: CDR1 LGHNT, CDR2 FRNRAP. V shed 4 bases and J shed 7 bases, with 17 bases lying between them. In nucleotides, the CDR3 is TGTGCTAGTGGTTCCGGGACTTATGTTGAGAATGAGCAGTTCTTC. Translation gives CASGSGTYVENEQFF.